The 30 T cell receptor beta chains listed next were all sequenced from one sample in a study of cytomegalovirus exposure and HLA in healthy donors. Only in-frame clones appear in the TCRdb table, and some are missing; sequencing was by immunoSEQ multiplex PCR. The sample lists 350,000 or so clones, approximately 90% seen once, with 0.7% to 0.85% in the top ten. The sequenced sample was PBMCs. Source of these receptors: a young woman in good health and CMV-seronegative.

V is TRBV7-3 and J is TRBJ2-3, with 15 bases that match TRBD2. The trim removed 5 bases at V and 7 bases at J, leaving 7 bases unmatched. CDR1 SGHTA and CDR2 FQGTGA come from the germline V gene. There are 16 residues in the CDR3. CDR3 loop: CASSPGLAGGGHTQYF. The CDR3 DNA is TGTGCCAGCAGCCCTGGACTAGCGGGAGGGGGACATACGCAGTATTTT.

The J gene is TRBJ2-3, the V gene TRBV9; 7 bases fit TRBD2. Per the germline V gene, CDR1 is SGDLS and CDR2 is YYNGEE. V shed 1 base and J 4 bases; nucleotides not matched to a gene: 12. This CDR3 is 17 amino acids long. The CDR3 DNA follows: TGTGCCAGCAGCGTATGGGAGGGAGGCCGTGGGGCAGATACGCAGTATTTT. The encoded protein is CASSVWEGGRGADTQYF.

Here the CDR3 reads CASSSAGQGNTEAFF. DNA of the CDR3: TGTGCCAGCAGCTCGGCCGGACAGGGGAACACTGAAGCTTTCTTT. This rearrangement joins TRBV11-3 to TRBJ1-1; 8 bases are a match to TRBD1. The CDR3 covers 15 residues. V shed 4 bases, J shed 1 base, and the junction held 5 bases outside the gene matches. From germline, CDR1 is SGHNT and CDR2 YENEEA.

This chain connects TRBV2 to TRBJ1-2; a weak D match, TRBD1 (5 bases). Germline V gene sequence: CDR1 SNHLY, CDR2 FYNNEI. V lost 3 bases and J 4 bases, leaving 9 bases between the germline ends. The CDR3 is made up of 13 amino acids. Here the CDR3 reads CASSEGQAYGYTF. CDR3 DNA: TGTGCCAGCAGTGAGGGGCAGGCCTATGGCTACACCTTC.

The chain employs TRBV6-1 and TRBJ2-7; D not certain. This CDR3 contains 13 residues. V lost 11 bases to trimming and J lost 3 bases, with 17 bases between them. CDR1 is MNHNS and CDR2 is SASEGT in the germline V gene. CDR3 nucleotides: TGTGCCGTACAGCCGCGAATTTACTACGAGCAGTACTTC. It yields the protein CAVQPRIYYEQYF.

The rearrangement joins TRBV7-3 to TRBJ2-1; D perhaps matches TRBD2 (6 bases). The V end lost 5 bases, the J end lost 4 bases, and 21 bases lay between the germline ends. This CDR3 has 17 amino acids. Germline loops: CDR1 SGHTA, CDR2 FQGTGA. CDR3 protein: CASSHKTSLLYYNEQFF. CDR3 coding DNA: TGTGCCAGCAGCCATAAGACTAGTCTCTTATATTACAATGAGCAGTTCTTC.

This clone was counted a few times. CDR3 region: CASSPPSGVEKLFF. Here the CDR3 DNA reads TGTGCCAGCTCACCACCGTCCGGGGTGGAAAAACTGTTTTTT. This chain uses TRBV18 with TRBJ1-4; D is unclear. Per germline, CDR1 KGHSH and CDR2 LQKENI. Trimming pared 0 bases from V and 8 bases from J, leaving 10 bases between. The CDR3 runs 14 residues.

The gene calls are TRBV6-5 and TRBJ1-4, with TRBD1 identical over 9 bases. The CDR3 sequence is 13 residues long. V lost 5 bases to trimming and J lost 8 bases; unmatched junction nucleotides: 3. From germline, CDR1 is MNHEY and CDR2 SVGAGI. Written as DNA, the CDR3 is TGTGCCAGCAGTCGCGGGACAGGGGAAAAACTGTTTTTT. Protein sequence: CASSRGTGEKLFF.

The chain links TRBV2 to TRBJ2-2; TRBD1 is a possible D gene (7 bases). This CDR3 has 15 amino acids. Trimming shortened V by 6 bases and J by 6 bases, and 17 bases separated the two germline ends. Germline V CDR1 and CDR2: SNHLY, FYNNEI. CDR3 nucleotides: TGTGCCAGCAGGGACTGGACAGGAGGGGCCGGGGAGCTGTTTTTT. Amino acid sequence: CASRDWTGGAGELFF.

The chain combines TRBV7-3 with TRBJ2-1, with 13 bases matching TRBD2. The germline V gene has CDR1 SGHTA and CDR2 FQGTGA. Losses at the gene ends were 5 bases for V and 4 bases for J; bases not matched to a gene: 8. CDR3 length: 17 amino acids. For the CDR3, the DNA is TGTGCCAGCAGCCCGGAACTAGCGGGAGGGCCATACAATGAGCAGTTCTTC. It codes for CASSPELAGGPYNEQFF.

The chain uses TRBV12-5 and TRBJ1-2; a possible D gene is TRBD1 (5 bases). Trimming shortened V by 6 bases and J by 6 bases, and 14 bases separated the two germline ends. The CDR3 extends over 13 amino acids. Germline-derived CDR1 and CDR2 are LGHNT and FRNRAP. CDR3 sequence: CASGPREGDGYTF. The CDR3 coding sequence is TGTGCTAGTGGCCCCAGGGAGGGAGATGGCTACACCTTC.

This chain joins TRBV6-1 and TRBJ2-7, with D uncertain. The V end lost 6 bases, the J end lost 4 bases, and 22 bases lay between the germline ends. The CDR3 length is 16 residues. CDR1 and CDR2 from the germline V gene are MNHNS and SASEGT. The CDR3 DNA is TGTGCCAGCAGCGAACGGAGAGGAAAAGCACCTTACGAGCAGTACTTC. As protein: CASSERRGKAPYEQYF.

V usage is TRBV6-5 and J usage is TRBJ2-3, with a weak D call TRBD2 (6 bases). The ends were cut back, 4 bases at V and 6 bases at J, with 11 bases in the middle. From germline, CDR1 is MNHEY and CDR2 SVGAGI. This CDR3 region has 13 residues. As DNA, the CDR3 is TGTGCCAGCAGTTGGACTGGGGGGGATACGCAGTATTTT. It specifies CASSWTGGDTQYF.

The chain carries TRBV2 and TRBJ2-7, with a tentative D call TRBD2 (7 bases). CDR1 and CDR2 (germline): SNHLY, FYNNEI. V was pared by 9 bases and J by 1 base, with 37 bases between. This CDR3 region has 21 residues. CDR3 residues: CARGGTRLSPTQGGPSYEQYF. For the CDR3, the DNA is TGTGCCAGGGGGGGGACCCGTCTTAGTCCGACACAGGGAGGACCATCCTACGAGCAGTACTTC. Filled out from reference TRBV2 and TRBJ2-7, the complete variable domain reads EPEVTQTPSHQVTQMGQEVILRCVPISNHLYFYWYRQILGQKVEFLVSFYNNEISEKSEIFDDQFSVERPDGSNFTLKIRSTKLEDSAMYFCARGGTRLSPTQGGPSYEQYFGPGTRLTVT.

V and J are TRBV11-2 and TRBJ1-4; 7 nucleotides match TRBD1. J gave up 7 bases and V 5 bases, and 13 bases lay outside the gene matches. From germline, CDR1 is SGHAT and CDR2 FQNNGV. This CDR3 spans 16 amino acids. The CDR3, as DNA: TGTGCCAGCAGCCCACGCCTTGAGGGGGCCGCTGAAAAACTGTTTTTT. It codes for CASSPRLEGAAEKLFF.

J is TRBJ2-1 and V is TRBV7-3; TRBD2 might be the D (6 bases). This CDR3 contains 15 residues. The ends were cut back, 4 bases at V and 4 bases at J, with 14 bases in the middle. Looked up from germline, CDR1 is SGHTA and CDR2 is FQGTGA. The CDR3 here is CASSSGSGPYNEQFF. CDR3 in DNA: TGTGCCAGCAGCTCGGGTAGCGGACCTTACAATGAGCAGTTCTTC.

The V call is TRBV6-6, the J call TRBJ2-7; 7 nucleotides agree with TRBD2. CDR1 is MNHNY, CDR2 SVGAGI, per germline (reference sequence). This CDR3 region has 15 residues. V lost 2 bases and J lost 2; bases outside the gene matches: 6. This CDR3 is CASSYDGGTTYEQYF. In DNA, the CDR3 is TGTGCCAGCAGTTACGACGGGGGGACGACCTACGAGCAGTACTTC.

The J gene is TRBJ2-1, the V gene TRBV11-3; D is possibly TRBD2 (5 bases). Trimming pared 5 bases from V and 6 bases from J, leaving 8 bases between. CDR1 is SGHNT, CDR2 YENEEA, per germline. CDR3 length: 12 residues. CDR3 amino acids: CASSPEGNEQFF. The CDR3 DNA reads TGTGCCAGCAGCCCAGAGGGCAATGAGCAGTTCTTC.

The chain has TRBV28 and TRBJ2-7; D might be TRBD2 (6 bases). The CDR3 contains 12 residues. Germline V gene sequence: CDR1 MDHEN, CDR2 SYDVKM. The V end was cut by 1 base, the J end by 9 bases, with 10 bases between. The CDR3 coding sequence is TGTGCCAGCAGTTTATCGAGGGGAGGGCAGTACTTC. Its translation is CASSLSRGGQYF.

This clone was recorded a few times. The rearrangement joins TRBV5-1 to TRBJ1-4, with D possibly TRBD1 on 6 matching bases. From germline, CDR1 is SGHRS and CDR2 YFSETQ. V was clipped by 7 bases and J by 3 bases, with 16 bases between them. The CDR3 runs 15 residues. CDR3 sequence reads: CASSRSGGPNEKLFF. As DNA, the CDR3 is TGCGCCAGCTCAAGAAGTGGGGGCCCTAATGAAAAACTGTTTTTT.

The chain employs TRBV7-2 and TRBJ1-5, with D tentatively TRBD1 (5 bases). V was clipped by 3 bases and J by 0 bases, with 9 bases between them. The CDR3 is 15 residues long. Germline values: CDR1 SGHTA, CDR2 FQGNSA. CDR3 sequence: CASSFGHNSNQPQHF. In DNA, the CDR3 is TGTGCCAGCAGCTTCGGACATAATAGCAATCAGCCCCAGCATTTT.

The J gene is TRBJ1-1, the V gene TRBV25-1, with a tentative D call TRBD1 (5 bases). CDR1 and CDR2 from the germline V gene are MGHDK and SYGVNS. The ends were cut back, 4 bases at V and 7 bases at J, with 16 bases in the middle. The CDR3 loop spans 14 amino acids. CDR3 bases: TGTGCCAGCAGTGCCTTGGAGGGGCCACATGAAGCTTTCTTT. Encoded protein: CASSALEGPHEAFF.

This sequence joins TRBV4-2 and TRBJ2-2; the D gene is possibly TRBD2 (5 bases). The V end was cut by 0 bases, the J end by 4 bases, with 15 bases between. CDR1 LGHNA and CDR2 YNFKEQ come from the germline V gene. CDR3 length: 17 amino acids. As DNA, the CDR3 is TGTGCCAGCAGCCAAGATAGGAGGCTAGATAGCACCGGGGAGCTGTTTTTT. Its translation is CASSQDRRLDSTGELFF.

The CDR3 sequence: CASSPTSGSDEQFF. The CDR3 DNA is TGCGCCAGCAGCCCGACTAGCGGGAGCGATGAGCAGTTCTTC. V is TRBV4-1 and J is TRBJ2-1; TRBD2 aligns across 12 bases. CDR1 and CDR2 (germline): MGHRA, YSYEKL. CDR3 length: 14 amino acids. The V segment lost 4 bases and the J segment 8 bases; nucleotides outside the gene matches: 3.

This chain links TRBV5-1 with TRBJ2-5; TRBD1 aligns across 11 bases. V shed 4 bases, J shed 4 bases, and the junction held 6 bases outside the gene matches. Germline CDR1 SGHRS, CDR2 YFSETQ. This CDR3 is 15 amino acids long. CDR3 sequence (DNA): TGCGCCAGCAGCAGCCGGGACAGGGGGGCAGAGACCCAGTACTTC. It translates to CASSSRDRGAETQYF.

The gene calls are TRBV13 and TRBJ1-3; D ambiguous. The CDR3 covers 14 residues. V lost 6 bases, J lost 2 bases, and 11 bases lay in between. In germline, CDR1 is PRHDT, CDR2 FYEKMQ (reference sequence). In DNA form, the CDR3 reads TGTGCCAGCAGTGCCCTAGGAGCTGGAAACACCATATATTTT. Its protein is CASSALGAGNTIYF.

The rearrangement uses TRBV11-2 and TRBJ2-1; TRBD2 matches at 8 bases. CDR1 is SGHAT and CDR2 is FQNNGV in the germline V gene. Trimming cost V 4 bases and J 9 bases; bases outside gene matches: 5. There are 13 residues in the CDR3. The CDR3 DNA follows: TGTGCCAGCAGCTCCCCCAGCGGGAGTGAGCAGTTCTTC. Translation: CASSSPSGSEQFF. Complete variable domain (other parts from reference TRBV11-2 and TRBJ2-1): EAGVAQSPRYKIIEKRQSVAFWCNPISGHATLYWYQQILGQGPKLLIQFQNNGVVDDSQLPKDRFSAERLKGVDSTLKIQPAKLEDSAVYLCASSSPSGSEQFFGPGTRLTVL.

The chain recombines TRBV13 with TRBJ2-2, with D perhaps TRBD1 (5 bases). CDR1 PRHDT and CDR2 FYEKMQ come from the germline V gene (reference sequence). V dropped 0 bases and J dropped 1 base, with 9 bases sitting between them. The CDR3 consists of 16 residues. This chain's CDR3 is CASSLGPGKNTGELFF. As DNA, the CDR3 is TGTGCCAGCAGCTTAGGTCCAGGGAAGAACACCGGGGAGCTGTTTTTT.

The chain combines TRBV4-3 with TRBJ1-2, with 9 bases identical to TRBD1. CDR3 length: 14 amino acids. CDR1 and CDR2 (germline): LGHNA, YSLEER. V lost 4 bases and J lost 8; bases outside the gene matches: 8. This CDR3 is CASSPATGGVGYTF. DNA for the CDR3: TGCGCCAGCAGCCCCGCGACAGGGGGAGTAGGCTACACCTTC.

This chain joins TRBV4-1 and TRBJ2-4; 7 bases agree with TRBD2. CDR3 length: 16 residues. The germline V gene encodes CDR1 MGHRA and CDR2 YSYEKL. V shed 2 bases, J shed 2 bases, and the junction held 6 bases outside the gene matches. The CDR3 nucleotides read TGCGCCAGCAGCCAACTCAGCGGGATGCCCAAAAACATTCAGTACTTC. Protein product: CASSQLSGMPKNIQYF.